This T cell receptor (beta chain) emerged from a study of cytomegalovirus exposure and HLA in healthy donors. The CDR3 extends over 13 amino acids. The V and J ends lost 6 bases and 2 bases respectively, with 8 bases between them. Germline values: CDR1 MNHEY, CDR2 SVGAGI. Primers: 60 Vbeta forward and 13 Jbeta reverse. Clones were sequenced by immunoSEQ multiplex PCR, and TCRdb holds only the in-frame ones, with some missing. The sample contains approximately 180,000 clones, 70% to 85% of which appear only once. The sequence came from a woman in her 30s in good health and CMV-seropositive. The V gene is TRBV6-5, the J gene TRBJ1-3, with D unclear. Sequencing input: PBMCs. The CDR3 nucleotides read TGTGCCAGCAGGAGAGGGCCTGGAAACACCATATATTTT. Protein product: CASRRGPGNTIYF.